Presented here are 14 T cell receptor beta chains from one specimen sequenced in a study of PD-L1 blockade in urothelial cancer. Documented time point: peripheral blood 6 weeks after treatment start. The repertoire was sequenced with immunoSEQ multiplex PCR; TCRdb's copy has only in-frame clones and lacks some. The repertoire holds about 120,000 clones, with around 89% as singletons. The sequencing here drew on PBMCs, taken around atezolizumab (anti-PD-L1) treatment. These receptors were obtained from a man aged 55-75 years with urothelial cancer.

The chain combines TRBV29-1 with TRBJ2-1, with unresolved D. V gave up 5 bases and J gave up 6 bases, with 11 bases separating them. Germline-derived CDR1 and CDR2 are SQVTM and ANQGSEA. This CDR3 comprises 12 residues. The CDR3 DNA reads TGCAGCGTTAATCTAACCCCCAATGAGCAGTTCTTC. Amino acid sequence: CSVNLTPNEQFF.

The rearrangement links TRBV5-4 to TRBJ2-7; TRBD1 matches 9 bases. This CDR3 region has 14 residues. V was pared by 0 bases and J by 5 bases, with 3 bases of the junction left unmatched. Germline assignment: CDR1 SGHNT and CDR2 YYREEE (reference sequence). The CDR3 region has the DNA TGTGCCAGCAGCTTGGCGGGACAGGGCCACGAGCAGTACTTC. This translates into CASSLAGQGHEQYF. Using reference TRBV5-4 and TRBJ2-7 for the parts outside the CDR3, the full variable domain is ETGVTQSPTHLIKTRGQQVTLRCSSQSGHNTVSWYQQALGQGPQFIFQYYREEENGRGNFPPRFSGLQFPNYSSELNVNALELDDSALYLCASSLAGQGHEQYFGPGTRLTVT.

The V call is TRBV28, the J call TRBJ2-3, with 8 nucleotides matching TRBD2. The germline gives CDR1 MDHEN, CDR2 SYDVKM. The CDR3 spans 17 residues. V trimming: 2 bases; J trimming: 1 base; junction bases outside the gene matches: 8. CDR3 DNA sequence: TGTGCCAGCAGTTTAGTGGCGCGGGAGGCCGGCACAGATACGCAGTATTTT. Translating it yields CASSLVAREAGTDTQYF.

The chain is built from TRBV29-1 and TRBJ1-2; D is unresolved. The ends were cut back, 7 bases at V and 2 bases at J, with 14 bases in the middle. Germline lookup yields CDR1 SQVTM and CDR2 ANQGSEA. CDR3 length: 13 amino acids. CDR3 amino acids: CSAAATANYGYTF. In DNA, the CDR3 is TGCAGCGCAGCGGCGACCGCGAACTATGGCTACACCTTC.

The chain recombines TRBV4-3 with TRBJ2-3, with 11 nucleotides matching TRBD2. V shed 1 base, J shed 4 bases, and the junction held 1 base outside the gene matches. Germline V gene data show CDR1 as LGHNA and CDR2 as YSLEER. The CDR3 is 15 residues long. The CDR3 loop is CASSQGTSGSDTQYF. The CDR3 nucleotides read TGCGCCAGCAGCCAAGGGACTAGCGGGTCAGATACGCAGTATTTT.

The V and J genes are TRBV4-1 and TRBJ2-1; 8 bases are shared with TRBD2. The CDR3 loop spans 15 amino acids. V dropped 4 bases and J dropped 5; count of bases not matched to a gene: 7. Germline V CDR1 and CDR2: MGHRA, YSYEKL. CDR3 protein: CASSPGNSGDNEQFF. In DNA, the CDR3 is TGCGCCAGCAGCCCCGGTAATAGCGGGGACAATGAGCAGTTCTTC.

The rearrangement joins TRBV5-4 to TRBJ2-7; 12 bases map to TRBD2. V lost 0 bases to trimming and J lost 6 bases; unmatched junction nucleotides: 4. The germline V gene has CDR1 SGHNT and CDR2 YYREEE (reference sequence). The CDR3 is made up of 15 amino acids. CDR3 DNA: TGTGCCAGCAGCTTGGGGGCTAGCGGGGGGGTCGAGCAGTACTTC. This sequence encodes CASSLGASGGVEQYF.

In DNA, the CDR3 is TGTGCCAGCAGTTCCCAGATGAACACTGAAGCTTTCTTT. Protein sequence: CASSSQMNTEAFF. This chain links TRBV7-2 with TRBJ1-1; D not certain. This CDR3 is built from 13 residues. V lost 6 bases and J 0 bases, leaving 8 bases between the germline ends. CDR1 and CDR2 from the germline V gene are SGHTA and FQGNSA.

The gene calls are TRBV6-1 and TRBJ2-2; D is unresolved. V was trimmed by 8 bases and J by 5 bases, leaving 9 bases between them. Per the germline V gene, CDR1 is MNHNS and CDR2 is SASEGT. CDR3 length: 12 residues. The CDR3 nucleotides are TGTGCCAGCCCCTCGGTGACCGGGGAGCTGTTTTTT. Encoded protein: CASPSVTGELFF.

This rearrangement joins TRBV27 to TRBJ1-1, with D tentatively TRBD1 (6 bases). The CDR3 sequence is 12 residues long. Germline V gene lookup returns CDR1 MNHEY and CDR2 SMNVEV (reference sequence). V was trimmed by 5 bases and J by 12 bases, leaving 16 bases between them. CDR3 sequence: CASSTPGGLSFF. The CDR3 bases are TGTGCCAGCAGTACCCCGGGGGGGCTGTCTTTCTTT.

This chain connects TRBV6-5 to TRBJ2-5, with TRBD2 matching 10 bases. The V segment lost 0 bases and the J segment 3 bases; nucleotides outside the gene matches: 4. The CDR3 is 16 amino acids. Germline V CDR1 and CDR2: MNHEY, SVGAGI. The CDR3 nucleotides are TGTGCCAGCAGTTACTCCGGGACTAGCGCGGAAGAGACCCAGTACTTC. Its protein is CASSYSGTSAEETQYF.

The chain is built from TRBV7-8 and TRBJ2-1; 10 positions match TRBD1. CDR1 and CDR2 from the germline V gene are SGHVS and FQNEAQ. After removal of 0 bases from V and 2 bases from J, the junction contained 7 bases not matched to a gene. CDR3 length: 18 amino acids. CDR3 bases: TGTGCCAGCAGCTTAGCGGGGAAAGGGACAGGGGCCTACAATGAGCAGTTCTTC. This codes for CASSLAGKGTGAYNEQFF.

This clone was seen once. The CDR3 nucleotides read TGTGCCAGCAGCGTTTCACAGGGTCATCGTCCTGAAAAACTGTTTTTT. As protein: CASSVSQGHRPEKLFF. V is TRBV9 and J is TRBJ1-4; the D gene is possibly TRBD1 (6 bases). There are 16 residues in the CDR3. Trimming took off 2 bases at V and 7 bases at J, with 18 bases between the two ends. CDR1 SGDLS and CDR2 YYNGEE come from the germline V gene.

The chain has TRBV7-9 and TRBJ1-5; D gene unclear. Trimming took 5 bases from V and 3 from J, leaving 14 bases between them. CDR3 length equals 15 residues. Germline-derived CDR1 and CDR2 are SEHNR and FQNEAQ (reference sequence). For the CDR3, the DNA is TGTGCCAGCAGCCCCACGGGTAGCAACAATCAGCCCCAGCATTTT. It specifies CASSPTGSNNQPQHF.